Each of the 21 T cell receptor beta chains below was sequenced from the same sample in a study of T cells in Graves' hyperthyroidism and ophthalmopathy. RNA transcripts were the template for amplifying TCR beta CDR3 regions. The study used the HTBI primer set for a first-round RT-PCR of the TCR CDR3. One entry per CDR3 protein, called by TCRdb with MiXCR from the multiplex PCR reads. The sample lists hundreds of thousands of distinct CDR3 sequences, 14% occurring once. Sequencing was performed on blood. These receptors originate from a woman between 18 and 30 years old with Graves' hyperthyroidism.

A word on this clonotype: A junction boundary mismatches the germline segment, possibly from a read error. The chain carries TRBV3-1 and TRBJ1-1; TRBD1 matches 8 bases. Germline CDR1 LGHDT, CDR2 YNNKEL (reference sequence). The CDR3 totals 17 residues. The CDR3, as DNA: TGTGCCAGCAGCCAAGAATCTTTGACAGGGGAGTACACTGAAGCTCTCTTT. Its protein product is CASSQESLTGEYTEALF.

This clonotype was picked up a small number of times. The chain uses TRBV28 and TRBJ2-2; 9 bases are shared with TRBD2. The germline CDR1 and CDR2 sequences are MDHEN and SYDVKM. The CDR3 contains 16 residues. The ends lost 7 bases at V and 4 bases at J; junction bases unmatched: 10. The CDR3 nucleotides are TGTGCCAGCAACGGGCTAGCGGGAACGGGCACCGGGGAGCTGTTTTTT. Translating gives CASNGLAGTGTGELFF. The full variable domain, in which reference TRBV28 and TRBJ2-2 provide the parts outside the CDR3, is DVKVTQSSRYLVKRTGEKVFLECVQDMDHENMFWYRQDPGLGLRLIYFSYDVKMKEKGDIPEGYSVSREKKERFSLILESASTNQTSMYLCASNGLAGTGTGELFFGEGSRLTVL.

At least ten counts were recorded for this clonotype. The J gene is TRBJ1-6, the V gene TRBV20-1; D remains ambiguous. Trimming took 3 bases from V and 5 from J, leaving 14 bases between them. The CDR3 loop spans 15 amino acids. Looked up from germline, CDR1 is DFQATT and CDR2 is SNEGSKA (reference sequence). The CDR3 region is CSASELTYHNSPLHF. CDR3 in DNA: TGCAGTGCTAGCGAACTAACCTATCATAATTCACCCCTCCACTTT.

This clonotype was recorded a few times. The J gene is TRBJ2-7, the V gene TRBV6-1; 8 bases are shared with TRBD1. Trimming at V came to 6 bases and at J to 5 bases, leaving 6 bases not matched to a gene. Germline CDR1 is MNHNS and CDR2 is SASEGT. The CDR3 is 13 amino acids. CDR3 sequence reads: CASRRTGLDEQYF. The CDR3 DNA sequence: TGTGCCAGCAGAAGGACAGGGCTCGACGAGCAGTACTTC.

This clonotype was observed many times. The chain is built from TRBV20-1 and TRBJ2-5; TRBD1 or TRBD2 may be the D gene (5 bases each). CDR1 and CDR2 from the germline V gene are DFQATT and SNEGSKA (reference sequence). V was clipped by 5 bases and J by 1 base, with 8 bases between them. CDR3 length equals 12 residues. The DNA for the CDR3 is TGCAGTGCTTCCGGGACCCAAGAGACCCAGTACTTC. Translated, it gives CSASGTQETQYF.

This clonotype showed up many times. V gene TRBV30 combines with J gene TRBJ2-7, with 7 bases identical to TRBD1. Per the germline V gene, CDR1 is GTSNPN and CDR2 is SVGIG (reference sequence). CDR3 length: 12 amino acids. J lost 3 bases, V lost 1 base, and 0 bases had no gene match. The CDR3 is CAWSGDSYEQYF. The DNA for the CDR3 is TGTGCCTGGAGTGGGGACAGCTACGAGCAGTACTTC.

CDR3 in amino acids: CASGLAEYDEQFF. The CDR3 DNA reads as TGTGCCAGCGGACTAGCGGAATACGATGAGCAGTTCTTC. The rearrangement uses TRBV6-1 and TRBJ2-1; 10 nucleotides agree with TRBD2. V lost 8 bases, J lost 8 bases, and 6 bases stayed unmatched. Germline V gene sequence: CDR1 MNHNS, CDR2 SASEGT. This CDR3 comprises 13 residues.

This clonotype was seen at least ten times. The rearrangement links TRBV10-3 to TRBJ2-1; D perhaps matches TRBD2 (5 bases). This CDR3 region has 13 residues. V gave up 4 bases and J gave up 7 bases, with 11 bases separating them. Germline V gene lookup returns CDR1 ENHRY and CDR2 SYGVKD. The CDR3: CAISAQTGNEQFF. CDR3 nucleotide sequence: TGTGCCATCAGTGCCCAGACGGGGAATGAGCAGTTCTTC.

Only a few counts were recorded for this clonotype. The rearrangement joins TRBV27 to TRBJ1-4; no definite D call. The CDR3 is 14 residues long. Germline V gene data show CDR1 as MNHEY and CDR2 as SMNVEV (reference sequence). Trimming removed 5 bases at V and 6 bases at J, with 13 bases between. Here the CDR3 DNA reads TGTGCCAGCAGTCAAAGGGTGGTTGATGAAAAACTGTTTTTT. The encoded protein is CASSQRVVDEKLFF. Combining the CDR3 with reference TRBV27 and TRBJ1-4 gives the whole variable domain EAQVTQNPRYLITVTGKKLTVTCSQNMNHEYMSWYRQDPGLGLRQIYYSMNVEVTDKGDVPEGYKVSRKEKRNFPLILESPSPNQTSLYFCASSQRVVDEKLFFGSGTQLSVL.

V is TRBV20-1 and J is TRBJ1-2; D not certain. The CDR3 covers 11 residues. Germline-derived CDR1 and CDR2 are DFQATT and SNEGSKA (reference sequence). The germline V and J ends were trimmed by 1 base and 5 bases, with 5 bases remaining between them. The CDR3 is CSARGLYGYTF. The CDR3 nucleotides are TGCAGTGCTAGAGGGCTGTATGGCTACACCTTC.

This clonotype was detected ten times or more. This chain connects TRBV2 to TRBJ2-7, with 13 positions matching TRBD2. V shed 4 bases, J shed 4 bases, and the junction held 1 base outside the gene matches. The CDR3 consists of 14 residues. Germline V gives CDR1 SNHLY, CDR2 FYNNEI. The CDR3 spells CASSGTSGGYEQYF. The CDR3, as DNA: TGTGCCAGCAGTGGGACTAGCGGGGGATACGAGCAGTACTTC.

The rearrangement uses TRBV18 and TRBJ2-6; D remains unclear. The germline V gene has CDR1 KGHSH and CDR2 LQKENI. The CDR3 length is 16 residues. V lost 3 bases and J 2 bases, leaving 11 bases between the germline ends. Here the CDR3 DNA reads TGTGCCAGCTCACCTTTGAACAGTGCTGGGGCCAACGTCCTGACTTTC. Its translation is CASSPLNSAGANVLTF.

In its sample, this clonotype was seen a few times. The rearrangement uses TRBV7-9 and TRBJ2-5, with TRBD2 identical over 10 bases. CDR1 is SEHNR, CDR2 FQNEAQ, per germline (reference sequence). V lost 5 bases, J lost 4 bases, and 7 bases stayed unmatched. The CDR3 sequence is 15 residues long. CDR3 coding DNA: TGTGCCAGCAGCCCTAGCGGGAGATCGAGAGAGACCCAGTACTTC. Translation: CASSPSGRSRETQYF.

This clonotype was recorded at least ten times. V gene TRBV7-9 combines with J gene TRBJ2-2, with D perhaps TRBD2 (6 bases). V shed 1 base and J shed 3 bases, with 9 bases lying between them. Germline V gene lookup returns CDR1 SEHNR and CDR2 FQNEAQ (reference sequence). This CDR3 spans 15 amino acids. CDR3 coding DNA: TGTGCCAGCAGCTTAGGCGGGATGGACACCGGGGAGCTGTTTTTT. Translating it yields CASSLGGMDTGELFF. Filled out from reference TRBV7-9 and TRBJ2-2, the complete variable domain reads DTGVSQNPRHKITKRGQNVTFRCDPISEHNRLYWYRQTLGQGPEFLTYFQNEAQLEKSRLLSDRFSAERPKGSFSTLEIQRTEQGDSAMYLCASSLGGMDTGELFFGEGSRLTVL.

The chain combines TRBV6-1 with TRBJ1-6; D is unclear. The CDR3 spans 17 residues. Germline values: CDR1 MNHNS, CDR2 SASEGT. V lost 5 bases and J 0 bases, leaving 14 bases between the germline ends. CDR3 DNA sequence: TGTGCCAGCAGTCCTCCGCAGGCGAGCTCCTATAATTCACCCCTCCACTTT. Translated: CASSPPQASSYNSPLHF.

At least ten counts were recorded for this clonotype. The chain combines TRBV29-1 with TRBJ2-1; 12 nucleotides line up with TRBD2. The length of the CDR3 is 16 residues. The germline V gene has CDR1 SQVTM and CDR2 ANQGSEA. V shed 0 bases and J 9 bases; nucleotides not matched to a gene: 9. The CDR3 sequence: CSVEEAAGLAGSEQFF. The DNA of the CDR3 is TGCAGCGTTGAAGAAGCCGCGGGACTAGCGGGTAGTGAGCAGTTCTTC.

This clonotype occurred a few times. Given the absence of the conserved phenylalanine or tryptophan at the CDR3 end, a read error is likely. The genes are TRBV20-1 and TRBJ2-2; 7 bases are shared with TRBD2. Germline lookup yields CDR1 DFQATT and CDR2 SNEGSKA (reference sequence). This CDR3 region has 13 residues. Trimming at V came to 8 bases and at J to 2 bases, leaving 5 bases not matched to a gene. The CDR3: CSSLTSNTGELFS. In DNA form, the CDR3 reads TGCAGTTCCCTGACTAGCAACACCGGGGAGCTGTTTTCT.

This clonotype has a handful of counts. The V and J genes are TRBV7-3 and TRBJ1-6, with 7 positions matching TRBD1. V dropped 1 base and J dropped 7; count of bases not matched to a gene: 10. The CDR3 consists of 17 residues. CDR1 and CDR2 (germline): SGHTA, FQGTGA. CDR3 in amino acids: CASSLKARGQQNSPLHF. CDR3 coding DNA: TGTGCCAGCAGCTTAAAGGCCCGGGGACAGCAAAATTCACCCCTCCACTTT.

This clonotype was counted at least ten times. This sequence joins TRBV28 and TRBJ1-2; no clear D gene. Germline lookup yields CDR1 MDHEN and CDR2 SYDVKM. The CDR3 is 13 amino acids. Deletions cut 2 bases from V and 5 bases from J, with 9 bases between. The DNA for the CDR3 is TGTGCCAGCAGTTTACTCGGACGTTATGGCTACACCTTC. Encoded protein: CASSLLGRYGYTF.

This clonotype was detected many times. V usage is TRBV7-9 and J usage is TRBJ2-7; 7 bases match TRBD1. Germline CDR1 is SEHNR and CDR2 is FQNEAQ (reference sequence). V shed 2 bases and J 6 bases; nucleotides not matched to a gene: 10. This CDR3 is built from 15 residues. CDR3 region: CASSLPQTGKGEQYF. CDR3 DNA: TGTGCCAGCAGCTTACCCCAGACAGGGAAGGGCGAGCAGTACTTC.

The V call is TRBV28, the J call TRBJ2-3; 10 positions agree with TRBD2. J was trimmed by 5 bases and V by 6 bases; bases with no gene match: 5. The germline gives CDR1 MDHEN, CDR2 SYDVKM. There are 14 residues in the CDR3. In DNA form, the CDR3 reads TGTGCCAGCAGCTTACTAGCGGGAAGAGATACGCAGTATTTT. Translation gives CASSLLAGRDTQYF.